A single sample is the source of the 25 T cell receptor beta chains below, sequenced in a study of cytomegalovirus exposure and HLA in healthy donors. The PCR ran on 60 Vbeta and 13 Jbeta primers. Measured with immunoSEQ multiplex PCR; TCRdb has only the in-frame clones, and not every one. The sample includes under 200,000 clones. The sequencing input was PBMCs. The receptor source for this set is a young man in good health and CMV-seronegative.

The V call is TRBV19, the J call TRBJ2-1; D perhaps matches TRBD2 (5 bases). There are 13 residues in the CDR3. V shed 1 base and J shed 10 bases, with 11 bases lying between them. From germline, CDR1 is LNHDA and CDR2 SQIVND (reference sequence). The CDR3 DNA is TGTGCCAGTAGTATAGTTCTAGCACCCGAGCAGTTCTTC. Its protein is CASSIVLAPEQFF.

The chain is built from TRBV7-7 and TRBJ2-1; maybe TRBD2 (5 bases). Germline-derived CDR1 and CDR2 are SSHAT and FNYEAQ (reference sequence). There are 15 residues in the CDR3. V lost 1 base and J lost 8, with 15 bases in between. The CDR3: CASSLGNSAWDEQFF. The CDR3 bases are TGTGCCAGCAGCTTAGGTAATAGCGCGTGGGATGAGCAGTTCTTC.

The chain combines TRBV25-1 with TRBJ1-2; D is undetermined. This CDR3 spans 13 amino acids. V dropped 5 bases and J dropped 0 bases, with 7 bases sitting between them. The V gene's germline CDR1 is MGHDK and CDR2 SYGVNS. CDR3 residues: CASSFGTNYGYTF. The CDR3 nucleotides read TGTGCCAGCAGTTTCGGGACTAACTATGGCTACACCTTC.

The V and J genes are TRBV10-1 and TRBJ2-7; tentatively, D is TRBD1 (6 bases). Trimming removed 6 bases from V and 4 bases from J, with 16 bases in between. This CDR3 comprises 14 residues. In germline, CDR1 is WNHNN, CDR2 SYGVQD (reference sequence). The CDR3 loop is CASSPGTSRYEQYF. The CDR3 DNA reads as TGCGCCAGCAGCCCCGGGACATCCAGGTACGAGCAGTACTTC.

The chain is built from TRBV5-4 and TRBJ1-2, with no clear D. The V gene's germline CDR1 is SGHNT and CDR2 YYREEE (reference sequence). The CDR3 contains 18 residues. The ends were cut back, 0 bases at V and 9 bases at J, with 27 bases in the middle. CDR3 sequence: CASSLAFPRWLGDYRYTF. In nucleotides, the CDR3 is TGTGCCAGCAGCTTGGCCTTCCCTCGATGGCTGGGAGACTACCGCTACACCTTC.

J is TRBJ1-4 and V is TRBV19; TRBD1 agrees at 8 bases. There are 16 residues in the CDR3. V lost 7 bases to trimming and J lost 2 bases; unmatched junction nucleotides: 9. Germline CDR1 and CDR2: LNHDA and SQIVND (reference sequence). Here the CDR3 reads CASTTAGGHTNEKLFF. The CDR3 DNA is TGTGCCAGTACGACGGCAGGGGGCCATACTAATGAAAAACTGTTTTTT.

CDR3 residues: CASSPQQGGGANVLTF. The CDR3 DNA reads TGTGCCAGCTCACCACAGCAGGGCGGTGGGGCCAACGTCCTGACTTTC. The V and J genes are TRBV18 and TRBJ2-6, with D maybe TRBD1 (5 bases). Germline lookup yields CDR1 KGHSH and CDR2 LQKENI. The CDR3 consists of 16 residues. The V and J ends lost 1 base and 3 bases respectively, with 10 bases between them.

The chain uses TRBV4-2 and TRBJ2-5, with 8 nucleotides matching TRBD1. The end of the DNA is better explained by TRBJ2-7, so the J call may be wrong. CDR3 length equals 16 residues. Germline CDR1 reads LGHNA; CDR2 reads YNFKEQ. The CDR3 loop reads CASSQLLGTGRHEQYF. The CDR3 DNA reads TGTGCCAGCAGCCAACTCCTCGGGACAGGTCGACACGAGCAGTACTTC.

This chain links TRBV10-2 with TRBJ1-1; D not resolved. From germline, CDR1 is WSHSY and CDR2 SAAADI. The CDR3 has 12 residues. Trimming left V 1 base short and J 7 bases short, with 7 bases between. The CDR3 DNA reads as TGCGCCAGCAGTGAGTTAGCGGTTGAAGCTTTCTTT. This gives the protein CASSELAVEAFF.

The CDR3 bases are TGTGCCAGCAGCTTGGTACAGATGAACACTGAAGCTTTCTTT. Translation gives CASSLVQMNTEAFF. The chain links TRBV11-3 to TRBJ1-1; D gene uncertain. V was pared by 3 bases and J by 0 bases, with 8 bases between. The CDR3 runs 14 residues. Germline V gene lookup returns CDR1 SGHNT and CDR2 YENEEA.

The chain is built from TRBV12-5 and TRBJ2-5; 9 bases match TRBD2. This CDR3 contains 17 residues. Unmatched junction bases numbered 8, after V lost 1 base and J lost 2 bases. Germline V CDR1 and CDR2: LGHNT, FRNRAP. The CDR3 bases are TGTGCTAGTGGTTTGGGGCGAGGACTAGCGAATCAAGAGACCCAGTACTTC. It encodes CASGLGRGLANQETQYF.

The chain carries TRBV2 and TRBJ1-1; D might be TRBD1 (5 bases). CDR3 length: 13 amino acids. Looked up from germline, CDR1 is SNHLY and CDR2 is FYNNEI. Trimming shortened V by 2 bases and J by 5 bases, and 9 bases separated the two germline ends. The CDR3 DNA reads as TGTGCCAGCAGTGAATGGACACAGACTGAAGCTTTCTTT. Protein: CASSEWTQTEAFF.

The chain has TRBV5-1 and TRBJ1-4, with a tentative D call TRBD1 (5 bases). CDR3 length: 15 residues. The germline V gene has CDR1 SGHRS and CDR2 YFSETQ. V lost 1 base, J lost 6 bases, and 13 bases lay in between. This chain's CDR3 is CASSLNLKGDEKLFF. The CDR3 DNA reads TGCGCCAGCAGCTTGAATCTAAAAGGGGATGAAAAACTGTTTTTT.

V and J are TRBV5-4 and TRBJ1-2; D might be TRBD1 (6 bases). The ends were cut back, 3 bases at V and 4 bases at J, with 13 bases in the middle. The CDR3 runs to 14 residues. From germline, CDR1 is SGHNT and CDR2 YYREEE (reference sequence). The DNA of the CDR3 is TGTGCCAGCAGCTGGGAGACAGGAATCTATGGCTACACCTTC. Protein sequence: CASSWETGIYGYTF.

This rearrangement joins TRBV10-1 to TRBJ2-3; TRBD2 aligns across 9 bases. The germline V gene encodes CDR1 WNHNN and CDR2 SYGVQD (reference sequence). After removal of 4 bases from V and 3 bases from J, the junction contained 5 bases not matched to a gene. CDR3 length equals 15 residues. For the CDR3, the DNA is TGCGCCAGCAGTGTAGCGGGAGTAGAAACAGATACGCAGTATTTT. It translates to CASSVAGVETDTQYF.

For the CDR3, the DNA is TGTGCCAGCTCACCACTGGCAGGGACTGAAGCTTTCTTT. Translated, it gives CASSPLAGTEAFF. V usage is TRBV18 and J usage is TRBJ1-1; the D gene is possibly TRBD1 (5 bases). The V gene's germline CDR1 is KGHSH and CDR2 LQKENI. V was pared by 1 base and J by 5 bases, with 8 bases between. The CDR3 has 13 amino acids.

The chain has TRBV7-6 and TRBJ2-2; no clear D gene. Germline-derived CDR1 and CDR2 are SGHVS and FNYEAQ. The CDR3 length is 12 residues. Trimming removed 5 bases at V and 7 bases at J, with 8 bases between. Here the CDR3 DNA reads TGTGCCAGCAGCCCCCCGGTCGGGGAGCTGTTTTTT. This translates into CASSPPVGELFF.

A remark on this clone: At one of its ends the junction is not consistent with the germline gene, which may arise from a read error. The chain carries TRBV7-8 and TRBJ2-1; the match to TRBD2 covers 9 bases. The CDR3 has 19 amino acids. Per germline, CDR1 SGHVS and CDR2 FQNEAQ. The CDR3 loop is CASGLADIIAGDYYNEQFF. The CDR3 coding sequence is TGTGCCAGCGGCTTAGCAGACATAATAGCGGGAGATTACTACAATGAGCAGTTCTTC.

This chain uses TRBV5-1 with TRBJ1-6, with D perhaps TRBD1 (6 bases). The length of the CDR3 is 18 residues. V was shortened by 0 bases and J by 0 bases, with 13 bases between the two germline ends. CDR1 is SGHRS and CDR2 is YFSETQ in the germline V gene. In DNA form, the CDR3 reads TGCGCCAGCAGCTTGGGATTCGGGACAAGCTCCTATAATTCACCCCTCCACTTT. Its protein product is CASSLGFGTSSYNSPLHF.

The chain's CDR3 is CASSKRGTGAWGNQPQHF. CDR3 coding DNA: TGTGCCAGCAGCAAACGGGGGACAGGGGCGTGGGGCAATCAGCCCCAGCATTTT. J is TRBJ1-5 and V is TRBV21-1; the table's D call of TRBD1 was not tested on the DNA. TRBV21-1 is deemed a pseudogene. This CDR3 is 18 amino acids long.

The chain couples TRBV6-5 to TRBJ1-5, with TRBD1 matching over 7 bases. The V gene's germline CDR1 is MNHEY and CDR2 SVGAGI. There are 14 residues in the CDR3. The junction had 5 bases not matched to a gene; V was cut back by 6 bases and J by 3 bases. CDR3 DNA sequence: TGTGCCAGCAGAATGACAGGGATCAATCAGCCCCAGCATTTT. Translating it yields CASRMTGINQPQHF.

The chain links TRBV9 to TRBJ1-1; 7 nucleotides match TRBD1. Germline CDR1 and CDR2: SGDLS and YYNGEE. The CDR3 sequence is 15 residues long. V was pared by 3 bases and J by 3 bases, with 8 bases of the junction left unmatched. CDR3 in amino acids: CASSALGGLDTEAFF. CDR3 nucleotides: TGTGCCAGCAGCGCCCTAGGGGGCTTGGACACTGAAGCTTTCTTT.

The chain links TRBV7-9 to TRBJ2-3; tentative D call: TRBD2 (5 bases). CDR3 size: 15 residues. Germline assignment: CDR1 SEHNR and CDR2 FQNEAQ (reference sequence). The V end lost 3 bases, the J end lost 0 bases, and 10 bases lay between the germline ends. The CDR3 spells CASSFGRVSTDTQYF. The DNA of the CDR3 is TGTGCCAGCAGCTTCGGGCGGGTTAGCACAGATACGCAGTATTTT.

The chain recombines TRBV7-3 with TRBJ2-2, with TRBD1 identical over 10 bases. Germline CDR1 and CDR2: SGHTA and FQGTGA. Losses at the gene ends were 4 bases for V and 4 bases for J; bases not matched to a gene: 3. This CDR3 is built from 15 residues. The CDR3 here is CASSWTGGSTGELFF. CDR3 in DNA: TGTGCCAGCAGCTGGACAGGGGGGAGCACCGGGGAGCTGTTTTTT.

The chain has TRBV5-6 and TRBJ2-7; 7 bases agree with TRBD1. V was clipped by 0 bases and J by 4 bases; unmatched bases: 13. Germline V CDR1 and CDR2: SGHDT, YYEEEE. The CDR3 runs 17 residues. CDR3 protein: CASSLDLVVGQKYEQYF. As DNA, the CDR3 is TGTGCCAGCAGCTTGGACCTGGTTGTGGGACAGAAATACGAGCAGTACTTC.